These 25 T cell receptor beta chains were all obtained from the same sample, sequenced in a study of T cells expressing NK-cell markers. TCRdb reanalyzed the 5' RACE reads and collapses them to one entry per CDR3 protein, without DNA. This specimen shows a few hundred thousand distinct CDR3 sequences; the ten leading clones hold around 0.37%. The sample taken for sequencing was blood T cells: a sorted CD56 or NKG2C T cell subset, CD4+ or CD8+ T cells, or bulk PBMC T cells (not recorded which). These receptor sequences come from a man in his late teens or twenties in good health.

V usage is TRBV5-1 and J usage is TRBJ1-1; TCRdb returns TRBD1, unconfirmable since there is no DNA. The CDR3 sequence is 14 residues long. In germline, CDR1 is SGHRS, CDR2 YFSETQ. This CDR3 reads CASSTTGGSPEAFF.

The chain employs TRBV6-6 and TRBJ1-3; TCRdb's D call, TRBD1, is unchecked because there is no DNA. CDR1 is MNHNY and CDR2 is SVGAGI in the germline V gene (reference sequence). This CDR3 contains 13 residues. The CDR3 sequence: CASSPGMSNTIYF.

The chain employs TRBV7-2 and TRBJ2-5. CDR3 length: 13 amino acids. In germline, CDR1 is SGHTA, CDR2 FQGNSA. CDR3 region: CASSLGPDKTQYF.

The chain links TRBV9 to TRBJ2-1; as DNA is missing, the TRBD2 call by TCRdb cannot be tested. Germline CDR1 SGDLS, CDR2 YYNGEE. The CDR3 contains 15 residues. The CDR3 sequence is CASSISGRPANEQFF.

V is TRBV12-3 or TRBV12-4 and J is TRBJ2-2; TCRdb picks TRBD1, but there is no DNA to check that call. The CDR3 is 19 amino acids. The CDR3 sequence: CASSLVIGTSEGYTGELFF.

The CDR3 sequence: CASSRSGSRTIEQYF. The chain employs TRBV3-1 and TRBJ2-7; checking the TCRdb D call of TRBD2 is not possible without DNA. Germline V gene data show CDR1 as LGHDT and CDR2 as YNNKEL (reference sequence). The CDR3 sequence is 15 residues long.

This rearrangement joins TRBV6-2 or TRBV6-3 to TRBJ2-5; with no DNA, the TCRdb D assignment of TRBD1 cannot be verified. The CDR3 has 16 residues. Germline CDR1 reads MNHEY; CDR2 reads SVGEGT. The CDR3 reads CASSHRDTPEGMTQYF.

The chain couples TRBV29-1 to TRBJ2-3; the D gene TCRdb calls, TRBD1, cannot be checked with no DNA. This CDR3 comprises 16 residues. Germline V CDR1 and CDR2: SQVTM, ANQGSEA. The CDR3 loop is CSVEKRGRLYSDTQYF.

This sequence joins TRBV10-3 and TRBJ2-1. Germline CDR1 is ENHRY and CDR2 is SYGVKD. The CDR3 has 14 amino acids. The CDR3 spells CAIQVGKVDNEQFF.

V gene TRBV12-3 or TRBV12-4 combines with J gene TRBJ1-2; the TCRdb call, TRBD1, lacks DNA for checking. CDR3 size: 16 residues. This chain's CDR3 is CASSPITGGSDYGYTF.

This chain uses TRBV5-4 with TRBJ2-1. CDR3 size: 14 residues. From germline, CDR1 is SGHNT and CDR2 YYREEE (reference sequence). The CDR3 spells CASSLEASADEQFF.

The chain carries TRBV7-8 and TRBJ2-5; TCRdb names TRBD2, which stays unverified in the absence of DNA. The CDR3 is 13 amino acids. CDR1 and CDR2 (germline): SGHVS, FQNEAQ. CDR3 sequence reads: CASNQGGGETQYF.

Here the CDR3 reads CSAEPGQGAIYNEQFF. J is TRBJ2-1 and V is TRBV20-1; as DNA is missing, the TRBD1 call by TCRdb cannot be tested. This CDR3 spans 16 amino acids. CDR1 and CDR2 from the germline V gene are DFQATT and SNEGSKA (reference sequence).

This chain joins TRBV5-4 and TRBJ2-1. The CDR3 is made up of 12 amino acids. CDR1 is SGHNT, CDR2 YYREEE, per germline (reference sequence). The CDR3 region is CASSSEDSEQFF.

The chain links TRBV6-2 or TRBV6-3 to TRBJ2-7; TCRdb's D call of TRBD1 is untestable without DNA. The germline V gene encodes CDR1 MNHEY and CDR2 SVGEGT. This CDR3 contains 14 residues. The CDR3 spells CASTRDRSAYEQYF.

This chain links TRBV12-3 or TRBV12-4 with TRBJ2-5; absent DNA, TCRdb's TRBD1 call cannot be checked. The CDR3 is 13 residues long. This CDR3 is CASSSLGGETQYF.

The genes are TRBV29-1 and TRBJ2-1; TCRdb names TRBD2, which stays unverified in the absence of DNA. Germline CDR1 and CDR2: SQVTM and ANQGSEA. This CDR3 has 16 residues. The CDR3 here is CSVGTSQRSSYNEQFF.

This rearrangement joins TRBV7-3 to TRBJ2-1; TCRdb indicates TRBD1, and absent DNA this call remains unverified. Germline V gene sequence: CDR1 SGHTA, CDR2 FQGTGA. There are 16 residues in the CDR3. The CDR3: CASSSHRTGYDDEQFF.

The chain couples TRBV29-1 to TRBJ2-4. The CDR3 covers 15 residues. The germline gives CDR1 SQVTM, CDR2 ANQGSEA. This chain's CDR3 is CSVRSVSSAKNIQYF.

This chain's CDR3 is CASLGRREGQETQYF. The chain joins TRBV25-1 to TRBJ2-5; no DNA is available, so the TRBD2 call from TCRdb remains unchecked. This CDR3 has 15 residues. Germline assignment: CDR1 MGHDK and CDR2 SYGVNS. Based on the CDR3 plus reference TRBV25-1 and TRBJ2-5, the full variable domain is EADIYQTPRYLVIGTGKKITLECSQTMGHDKMYWYQQDPGMELHLIHYSYGVNSTEKGDLSSESTVSRIRTEHFPLTLESARPSHTSQYLCASLGRREGQETQYFGPGTRLLVL.

This chain uses TRBV7-2 with TRBJ2-7; lacking DNA, the TRBD1 call made by TCRdb goes unchecked. CDR3 length: 15 residues. Germline CDR1 SGHTA, CDR2 FQGNSA. The CDR3 sequence: CASSHPGQATYEQYF.

The rearrangement uses TRBV6-1 and TRBJ2-5; TCRdb proposes TRBD1, but this gene call is untestable without DNA. The germline V gene encodes CDR1 MNHNS and CDR2 SASEGT. The CDR3 has 15 residues. The CDR3 spells CASSTTRTGGETQYF.

V gene TRBV20-1 combines with J gene TRBJ1-2; without DNA, the TCRdb call of TRBD1 cannot be checked. Germline V gives CDR1 DFQATT, CDR2 SNEGSKA (reference sequence). This CDR3 is 11 amino acids long. CDR3 amino acids: CSARGGDGYTF.

This chain joins TRBV20-1 and TRBJ1-3; TCRdb's D gene call, TRBD1, goes unchecked for lack of DNA. The CDR3 sequence is 13 residues long. Germline V gene sequence: CDR1 DFQATT, CDR2 SNEGSKA (reference sequence). The CDR3 is CSANDRVGNTIYF.

This chain links TRBV28 with TRBJ2-7; TCRdb proposes TRBD1, but this gene call is untestable without DNA. This CDR3 spans 13 amino acids. Germline-derived CDR1 and CDR2 are MDHEN and SYDVKM. CDR3 in amino acids: CASSPGRFEEQYF.